This T cell receptor beta chain came from a study of blood T cell repertoires in COVID-19. This CDR3 region has 14 residues. The V gene lost 1 base and the J gene lost 5 bases, with 12 bases spanning the gap. CDR1 LGHDT and CDR2 YNNKEL come from the germline V gene (reference sequence). Profiled with immunoSEQ multiplex PCR; TCRdb holds only in-frame clones, not every one. The table has roughly 310,000 clones, approximately 90% seen once. Study members were between roughly 18 and 90 years old and lived in fewer than 30 US regions. This TCR was sampled from a woman in her 40s who had recovered from COVID-19. V and J are TRBV3-1 (or the pseudogene TRBV3-2) and TRBJ2-7; D is possibly TRBD1 (6 bases). Sequencing input: PBMCs or T cells enriched from blood (not recorded which). The CDR3 DNA sequence: TGTGCCAGCAGCCAAGGTCTCAACAGGGACGAGCAGTACTTC. It translates to CASSQGLNRDEQYF.